These 19 T cell receptor beta chains came from one sample sequenced in a study of T cell repertoires in cytomegalovirus infection. One entry per CDR3 protein, called by TCRdb with MiXCR from the reads. The sample holds roughly 990,000 distinct CDR3 sequences, around a third seen once. These receptors are not linked to any known antigen. This specimen consisted of cultured CD8+ T cells from PBMCs, obtained from culture after CMV antigen stimulation. These receptors originate from a human donor in good health (CMV status not recorded). Some clones in this sample may be carry-over from other donors' samples.

This clonotype was observed a handful of times. One end of the junction is discordant with germline, which a read error may explain. The rearrangement uses TRBV4-1 and TRBJ2-5; 15 positions agree with TRBD2. The CDR3 consists of 17 residues. The germline V gene has CDR1 MGHRA and CDR2 YSYEKL. The CDR3 here is CASSRLGLAGGGETQYF. In DNA, the CDR3 is TGTGCCAGCAGCCGGTTGGGACTAGCGGGGGGTGGAGAGACCCAGTACTTC.

The chain has TRBV6-5 and TRBJ2-2; TRBD1 might be the D (6 bases). Germline V gene data show CDR1 as MNHEY and CDR2 as SVGAGI. V was cut by 2 bases and J by 3 bases, with 25 bases left in between. The CDR3 extends over 20 amino acids. For the CDR3, the DNA is TGTGCCAGCAGTTACCCAACGTCGAGGGTTAACAGGGCGTACACCGGGGAGCTGTTTTTT. Its translation is CASSYPTSRVNRAYTGELFF.

The chain links TRBV18 to TRBJ2-7; 9 bases align to TRBD1. CDR1 and CDR2 (germline): KGHSH, LQKENI. The trim removed 3 bases at V and 1 base at J, leaving 13 bases unmatched. This CDR3 has 18 amino acids. CDR3: CASSPGPGTGLESYEQYF. The CDR3 DNA follows: TGTGCCAGCTCACCGGGACCCGGGACAGGGCTGGAGTCCTACGAGCAGTACTTC.

V and J are TRBV5-4 and TRBJ2-3; 10 nucleotides match TRBD2. The CDR3 spans 17 residues. The ends lost 3 bases at V and 5 bases at J; junction bases unmatched: 12. CDR1 is SGHNT and CDR2 is YYREEE in the germline V gene (reference sequence). DNA for the CDR3: TGTGCCAGCAGCTCGGGTGAGCGGGGGGGCCTACAAGATACGCAGTATTTT. It codes for CASSSGERGGLQDTQYF.

This clonotype was counted only a few times. This rearrangement joins TRBV5-4 to TRBJ2-3; 14 nucleotides agree with TRBD2. CDR1 is SGHNT and CDR2 is YYREEE in the germline V gene (reference sequence). J gave up 0 bases and V 5 bases, and 5 bases lay outside the gene matches. This CDR3 has 17 amino acids. CDR3 sequence reads: CASSRTSGGRSTDTQYF. The CDR3 nucleotides read TGTGCCAGCAGTCGGACTAGCGGGGGGCGGAGCACAGATACGCAGTATTTT. The complete variable domain, with remaining parts taken from reference TRBV5-4 and TRBJ2-3, reads ETGVTQSPTHLIKTRGQQVTLRCSSQSGHNTVSWYQQALGQGPQFIFQYYREEENGRGNFPPRFSGLQFPNYSSELNVNALELDDSALYLCASSRTSGGRSTDTQYFGPGTRLTVL.

Worth noting for this clonotype: The junction shows a germline mismatch at one end, possibly a read error. The genes are TRBV4-1 and TRBJ1-5, with D maybe TRBD1 (6 bases). This CDR3 has 15 residues. Germline V gives CDR1 MGHRA, CDR2 YSYEKL. The CDR3 loop is CASRQEGGGGQPQHF. As DNA, the CDR3 is TGCGCCAGCAGACAAGAAGGCGGGGGCGGACAGCCCCAGCATTTT.

A few counts support this clonotype. This sequence joins TRBV12-3 or TRBV12-4 and TRBJ2-7; 11 positions agree with TRBD1. The CDR3 is 15 amino acids. The V segment lost 5 bases and the J segment 2 bases; nucleotides outside the gene matches: 5. The CDR3 DNA reads as TGTGCCAGCAGTAGTCGGGACAGGGGGGCCTACGAGCAGTACTTC. Its protein product is CASSSRDRGAYEQYF.

This clonotype was counted only a few times. The rearrangement uses TRBV7-9 and TRBJ1-2; D uncertain. The CDR3 consists of 10 residues. CDR1 is SEHNR and CDR2 is FQNEAQ in the germline V gene (reference sequence). V lost 5 bases and J 6 bases, leaving 4 bases between the germline ends. The CDR3 spells CASSADGYTF. In DNA form, the CDR3 reads TGTGCCAGCAGCGCGGATGGCTACACCTTC.

This clonotype was seen a few times. The CDR3 loop reads CARSFPGDSNQPQHF. For the CDR3, the DNA is TGTGCCAGAAGCTTCCCCGGGGATAGCAATCAGCCCCAGCATTTT. The V gene is TRBV5-3, the J gene TRBJ1-5; D gene ambiguous. TRBV5-3 is an ORF for which the function is uncertain. The V end was cut by 2 bases, the J end by 0 bases, with 9 bases between. This CDR3 is built from 15 residues.

The sample holds many counts of this clonotype. V usage is TRBV7-2 and J usage is TRBJ2-5; perhaps TRBD2 as D (5 bases). CDR1 and CDR2 (germline): SGHTA, FQGNSA. This CDR3 contains 14 residues. V lost 1 base and J lost 4, with 10 bases in between. CDR3 nucleotides: TGTGCCAGCAGCTTAGTTACGGGGAGAGAGACCCAGTACTTC. Translation: CASSLVTGRETQYF.

In this sample, this clonotype turned up a few times. The CDR3 sequence: CASSIVRDGAGGAGELFF. The CDR3 DNA is TGTGCCAGTAGTATAGTCCGGGACGGCGCGGGGGGTGCCGGGGAGCTGTTTTTT. This chain uses TRBV19 with TRBJ2-2, with 8 bases aligning to TRBD2. The V gene end was trimmed by 1 base and the J gene end by 6 bases; junction bases not matched to a gene: 13. Germline V CDR1 and CDR2: LNHDA, SQIVND (reference sequence). This CDR3 has 18 amino acids.

This clonotype was detected a few times. The chain combines TRBV27 with TRBJ1-5; the match to TRBD1 covers 8 bases. Germline V gene sequence: CDR1 MNHEY, CDR2 SMNVEV (reference sequence). The CDR3 extends over 15 amino acids. J gave up 5 bases and V 3 bases, and 6 bases lay outside the gene matches. The CDR3 coding sequence is TGTGCCAGCAGTTTCACTCGGACAGGGCATCAGCCCCAGCATTTT. Encoded protein: CASSFTRTGHQPQHF.

This chain links TRBV7-2 with TRBJ1-2; D is perhaps TRBD1 (6 bases). The germline V gene has CDR1 SGHTA and CDR2 FQGNSA. V lost 3 bases to trimming and J lost 6 bases, with 17 bases between them. The CDR3 extends over 15 amino acids. The CDR3 is CASSLGRRGVDGYTF. The CDR3 nucleotides read TGTGCCAGCAGCTTGGGGCGGAGGGGGGTGGATGGCTACACCTTC.

The chain couples TRBV2 to TRBJ1-1; 7 bases are shared with TRBD1. Germline loops: CDR1 SNHLY, CDR2 FYNNEI. The CDR3 has 12 residues. V shed 6 bases, J shed 6 bases, and the junction held 4 bases outside the gene matches. The CDR3 nucleotides are TGTGCCAGCAGAGGGACAGTCTCTGAAGCTTTCTTT. Protein product: CASRGTVSEAFF.

This clonotype was seen a handful of times. The chain combines TRBV7-6 with TRBJ2-7; 8 bases match TRBD2. V gave up 1 base and J gave up 5 bases; unmatched junction bases: 7. Germline loops: CDR1 SGHVS, CDR2 FNYEAQ. This CDR3 is 15 amino acids long. The CDR3 DNA follows: TGTGCCAGCAGCTTAGGGGCGGGGGGCTTCAACGAGCAGTACTTC. Its protein is CASSLGAGGFNEQYF.

The chain recombines TRBV9 with TRBJ2-5; D possibly corresponds to TRBD1 (6 bases). Germline lookup yields CDR1 SGDLS and CDR2 YYNGEE. Between the trimmed V and J ends, which lost 3 bases and 7 bases, there was a span of 13 bases. The length of the CDR3 is 13 residues. The chain's CDR3 is CASSGQGGPTQYF. The CDR3 nucleotides read TGTGCCAGCAGCGGGCAAGGGGGACCGACCCAGTACTTC.

This clonotype was counted between two and nine times. This sequence joins TRBV20-1 and TRBJ2-1, with D perhaps matching TRBD2 (5 bases). The CDR3 is 14 residues long. From germline, CDR1 is DFQATT and CDR2 SNEGSKA (reference sequence). Between the trimmed V and J ends, which lost 2 bases and 3 bases, there was a span of 11 bases. The CDR3 region is CSARIVANYNEQFF. The CDR3 DNA follows: TGCAGTGCTAGAATAGTAGCGAACTACAATGAGCAGTTCTTC.

This clonotype appeared a few times. The chain couples TRBV28 to TRBJ2-5; no reliable D call. The germline gives CDR1 MDHEN, CDR2 SYDVKM. V lost 4 bases and J 1 base, leaving 16 bases between the germline ends. This CDR3 comprises 16 residues. In DNA form, the CDR3 reads TGTGCCAGCAGTTACCCCCCTCGGCGGATCCAAGAGACCCAGTACTTC. This codes for CASSYPPRRIQETQYF.

This clonotype was seen more than once but under ten times. This chain links TRBV12-5 with TRBJ1-1; a weak D match, TRBD1 (5 bases). Germline V gene data show CDR1 as LGHNT and CDR2 as FRNRAP. V was trimmed by 1 base and J by 3 bases, leaving 6 bases between them. The CDR3 runs 13 residues. As DNA, the CDR3 is TGTGCTAGTGGTTTGGGGGGGGACACTGAAGCTTTCTTT. Protein product: CASGLGGDTEAFF. The full variable domain, its missing parts supplied by reference TRBV12-5 and TRBJ1-1, is DARVTQTPRHKVTEMGQEVTMRCQPILGHNTVFWYRQTMMQGLELLAYFRNRAPLDDSGMPKDRFSAEMPDATLATLKIQPSEPRDSAVYFCASGLGGDTEAFFGQGTRLTVV.